The next 14 T cell receptor beta chains were all read from a single sample in a study of T cells expressing NK-cell markers. TCRdb reprocessed the 5' RACE reads, keeping one entry per CDR3 protein, no DNA. The sample shows 300,000 to 500,000 distinct CDR3 sequences, and about 10% sits with its ten largest clones. The sample consisted of blood T cells: a sorted CD56 or NKG2C T cell subset, CD4+ or CD8+ T cells, or bulk PBMC T cells (not recorded which). All receptors come from a woman between 45 and 65 years old in good health.

The J gene is TRBJ2-1, the V gene TRBV2. CDR3 length equals 15 residues. The germline gives CDR1 SNHLY, CDR2 FYNNEI. This CDR3 is CASSVAGAPMKEQFF.

This rearrangement joins TRBV7-9 to TRBJ2-3. The CDR3 covers 13 residues. The V gene's germline CDR1 is SEHNR and CDR2 FQNEAQ (reference sequence). CDR3 residues: CASSLARDNGGYF.

This chain joins TRBV6-4 and TRBJ2-3; with no DNA, the TCRdb D assignment of TRBD2 cannot be verified. CDR3 length equals 14 residues. Germline CDR1 reads MRHNA; CDR2 reads SNTAGT. The CDR3 reads CASSEGAGADTQYF.

This rearrangement joins TRBV24-1 to TRBJ2-1; TCRdb picks TRBD2, but there is no DNA to check that call. The germline gives CDR1 KGHDR, CDR2 SFDVKD. There are 16 residues in the CDR3. The CDR3 protein is CATSDIAGSPGNEQFF.

J is TRBJ2-1 and V is TRBV6-5; TCRdb's D gene call, TRBD2, goes unchecked for lack of DNA. Looked up from germline, CDR1 is MNHEY and CDR2 is SVGAGI. The CDR3 length is 15 residues. CDR3 in amino acids: CASSLGTRGSDEQFF.

The chain is built from TRBV20-1 and TRBJ1-5; TCRdb proposes TRBD1, but this gene call is untestable without DNA. CDR3 length: 14 residues. Germline CDR1 and CDR2: DFQATT and SNEGSKA (reference sequence). This chain's CDR3 is CSARRTGDFQPQHF.

The chain employs TRBV10-2 and TRBJ2-1. CDR3 length: 13 amino acids. CDR1 WSHSY and CDR2 SAAADI come from the germline V gene. CDR3 protein: CASIESSYNEQFF.

V gene TRBV7-8 combines with J gene TRBJ2-3; TCRdb designates TRBD2, a call that cannot be tested without DNA. This CDR3 contains 15 residues. Germline CDR1 and CDR2: SGHVS and FQNEAQ. CDR3 sequence: CASTSSGRARDTQYF.

The CDR3 sequence: CASGLLDTQYF. The chain is built from TRBV5-5 and TRBJ2-3. There are 11 residues in the CDR3. Germline V gene data show CDR1 as SGHKS and CDR2 as YYEKEE (reference sequence).

This chain joins TRBV29-1 and TRBJ1-2. Germline V lookup: CDR1 SQVTM, CDR2 ANQGSEA. The CDR3 is 13 residues long. The CDR3 sequence is CSVGGGRSYGYTF.

J is TRBJ2-5 and V is TRBV4-2; TCRdb proposes TRBD1, but this gene call is untestable without DNA. This CDR3 is 15 amino acids long. CDR1 and CDR2 from the germline V gene are LGHNA and YNFKEQ. CDR3 protein: CASSLRGERDETQYF.

The V gene is TRBV15, the J gene TRBJ2-2; TCRdb indicates TRBD2, and absent DNA this call remains unverified. There are 18 residues in the CDR3. Germline V gene lookup returns CDR1 LNHNV and CDR2 YYDKDF (reference sequence). The CDR3 sequence: CATSRDYSGGADTGELFF.

This chain links TRBV6-5 with TRBJ2-1. The CDR3 extends over 15 amino acids. The V gene's germline CDR1 is MNHEY and CDR2 SVGAGI. The CDR3 spells CASSYTGPHGDEQFF.

The gene calls are TRBV20-1 and TRBJ1-5; the TRBD1 assignment by TCRdb is unverifiable without DNA. Germline CDR1 reads DFQATT; CDR2 reads SNEGSKA (reference sequence). The CDR3 contains 18 residues. CDR3 loop: CSAVPPGPRLYSNQPQHF.